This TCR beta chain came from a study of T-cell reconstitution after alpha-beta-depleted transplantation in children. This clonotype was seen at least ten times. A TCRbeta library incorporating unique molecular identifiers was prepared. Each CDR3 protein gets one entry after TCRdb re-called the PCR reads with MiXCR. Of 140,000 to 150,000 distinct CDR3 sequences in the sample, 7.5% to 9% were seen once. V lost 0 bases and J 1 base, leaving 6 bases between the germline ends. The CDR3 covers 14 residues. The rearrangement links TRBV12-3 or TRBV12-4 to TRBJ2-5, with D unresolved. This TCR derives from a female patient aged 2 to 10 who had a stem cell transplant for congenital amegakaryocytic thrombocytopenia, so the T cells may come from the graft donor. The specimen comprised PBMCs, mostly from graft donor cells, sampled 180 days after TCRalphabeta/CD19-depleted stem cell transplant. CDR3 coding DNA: TGTGCCAGCAGTTTAGCGTACACCCAAGAGACCCAGTACTTC. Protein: CASSLAYTQETQYF.